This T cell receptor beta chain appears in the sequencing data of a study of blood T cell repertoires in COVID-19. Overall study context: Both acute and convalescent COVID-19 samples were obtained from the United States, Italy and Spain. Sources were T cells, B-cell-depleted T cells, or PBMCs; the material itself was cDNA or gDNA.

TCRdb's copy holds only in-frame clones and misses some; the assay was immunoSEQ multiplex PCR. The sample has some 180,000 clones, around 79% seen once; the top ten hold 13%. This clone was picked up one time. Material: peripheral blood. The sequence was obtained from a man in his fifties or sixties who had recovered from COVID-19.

The CDR3 spells CAWSRSSNEQFF. The CDR3 nucleotides are TGTGCCTGGAGTCGTAGCAGCAATGAGCAGTTCTTC. The chain employs TRBV30 and TRBJ2-1; D call uncertain. The germline V gene has CDR1 GTSNPN and CDR2 SVGIG (reference sequence). V gave up 2 bases and J gave up 6 bases, with 8 bases separating them. This CDR3 contains 12 residues. Together with reference TRBV30 and TRBJ2-1, the CDR3 gives the full variable domain: SQTIHQWPATLVQPVGSPLSLECTVEGTSNPNLYWYRQAAGRGLQLLFYSVGIGQISSEVPQNLSASRPQDRQFILSSKKLLLSDSGFYLCAWSRSSNEQFFGPGTRLTVL.